A single TCR beta chain is shown here with its context. The data were taken from a study of blood T cell repertoires in COVID-19. For the study at large: Acute-phase and convalescent COVID-19 samples originated in the United States, Italy and Spain. The cDNA or gDNA used as material had been derived from T cells, B-cell-depleted T cells, or PBMCs.

The V end was cut by 0 bases, the J end by 4 bases, with 12 bases between. Germline V lookup: CDR1 SGDLS, CDR2 YYNGEE. This CDR3 contains 15 residues. Authors' data handling: Amplification of reference gene primers was used by the study to estimate nucleated cell counts. Clones were read by immunoSEQ multiplex PCR, and TCRdb kept only the in-frame ones, dropping some. The DNA was the basis for D and trimming; V, J and clone size are from that table. The sample yields around 160,000 clones, around 84% seen once. This TCR came from a woman of 80 years or more with acute or convalescent COVID-19. The chain is built from TRBV9 and TRBJ2-3; a possible D gene is TRBD2 (7 bases). Sequenced: peripheral blood. CDR3 DNA sequence: TGTGCCAGCAGCGTAGTGGGAGGGGGGCCAGATACGCAGTATTTT. Amino acid sequence: CASSVVGGGPDTQYF.